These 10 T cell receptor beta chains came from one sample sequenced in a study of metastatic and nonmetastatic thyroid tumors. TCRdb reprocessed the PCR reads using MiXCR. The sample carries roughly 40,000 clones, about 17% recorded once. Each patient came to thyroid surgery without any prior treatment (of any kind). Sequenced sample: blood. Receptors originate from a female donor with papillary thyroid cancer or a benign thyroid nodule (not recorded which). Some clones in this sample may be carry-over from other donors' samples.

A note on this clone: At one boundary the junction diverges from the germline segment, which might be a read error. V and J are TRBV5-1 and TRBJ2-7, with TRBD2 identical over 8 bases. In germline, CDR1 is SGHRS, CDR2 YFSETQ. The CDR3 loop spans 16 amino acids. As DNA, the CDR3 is TGCGCCATCAGCCCCGCTGCGGGGGGTCTTCCGTTGGAGCAGTACTTC. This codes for CAISPAAGGLPLEQYF.

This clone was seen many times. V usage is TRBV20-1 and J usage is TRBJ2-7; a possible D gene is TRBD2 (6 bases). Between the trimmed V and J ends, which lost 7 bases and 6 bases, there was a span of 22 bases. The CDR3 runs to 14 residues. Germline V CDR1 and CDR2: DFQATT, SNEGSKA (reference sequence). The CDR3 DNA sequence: TGCAGTGGCTTCCTGATCGTGCGGGGAGGCGAGCAGTACTTC. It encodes CSGFLIVRGGEQYF.

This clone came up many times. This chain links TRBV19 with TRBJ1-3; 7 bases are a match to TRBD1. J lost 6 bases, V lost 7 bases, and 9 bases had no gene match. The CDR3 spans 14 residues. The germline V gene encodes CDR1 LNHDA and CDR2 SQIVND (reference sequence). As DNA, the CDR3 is TGTGCCAGTATCGCCGGGACAGCGAAAAACACCATATATTTT. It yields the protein CASIAGTAKNTIYF. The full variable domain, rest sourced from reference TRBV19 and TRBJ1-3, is DGGITQSPKYLFRKEGQNVTLSCEQNLNHDAMYWYRQDPGQGLRLIYYSQIVNDFQKGDIAEGYSVSREKKESFPLTVTSAQKNPTAFYLCASIAGTAKNTIYFGEGSWLTVV.

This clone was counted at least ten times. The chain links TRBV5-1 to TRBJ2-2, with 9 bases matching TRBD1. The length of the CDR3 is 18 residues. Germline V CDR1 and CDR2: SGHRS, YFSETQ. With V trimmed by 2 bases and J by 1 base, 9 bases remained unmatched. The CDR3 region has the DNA TGCGCCAGCAGCTTTGGATTGATGGGACAGGGGAACACCGGGGAGCTGTTTTTT. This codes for CASSFGLMGQGNTGELFF.

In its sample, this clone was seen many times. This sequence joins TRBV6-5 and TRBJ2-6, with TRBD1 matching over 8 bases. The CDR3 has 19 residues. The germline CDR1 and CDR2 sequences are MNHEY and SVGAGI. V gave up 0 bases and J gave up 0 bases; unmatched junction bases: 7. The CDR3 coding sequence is TGTGCCAGCAGTTACTCAATAGGGACAGGTAGCTCTGGGGCCAACGTCCTGACTTTC. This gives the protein CASSYSIGTGSSGANVLTF.

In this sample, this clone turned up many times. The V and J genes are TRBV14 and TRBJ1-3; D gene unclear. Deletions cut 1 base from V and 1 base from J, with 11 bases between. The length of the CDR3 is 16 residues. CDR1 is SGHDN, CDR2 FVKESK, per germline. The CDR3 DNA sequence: TGTGCCAGCAGCCAAGGTCAGGTCCAATCTGGAAACACCATATATTTT. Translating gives CASSQGQVQSGNTIYF.

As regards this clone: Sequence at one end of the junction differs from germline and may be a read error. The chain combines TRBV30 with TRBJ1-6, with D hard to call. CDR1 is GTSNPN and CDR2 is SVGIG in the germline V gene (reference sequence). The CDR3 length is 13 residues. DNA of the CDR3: TGTGCCGGGAGGTGGAGGGCGAATTCACCCCTCCACTTT. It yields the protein CAGRWRANSPLHF. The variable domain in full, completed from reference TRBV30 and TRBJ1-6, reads SQTIHQWPATLVQPVGSPLSLECTVEGTSNPNLYWYRQAAGRGLQLLFYSVGIGQISSEVPQNLSASRPQDRQFILSSKKLLLSDSGFYLCAGRWRANSPLHFGNGTRLTVT.

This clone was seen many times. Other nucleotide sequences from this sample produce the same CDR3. CDR3 amino acids: CASSSGRTSETQYF. CDR3 sequence (DNA): TGTGCCAGCAGCTCCGGGCGGACCTCAGAGACCCAGTACTTC. The rearrangement joins TRBV11-3 to TRBJ2-5; D unresolved. Looked up from germline, CDR1 is SGHNT and CDR2 is YENEEA. The CDR3 consists of 14 residues. V was shortened by 4 bases and J by 4 bases, with 13 bases between the two germline ends.

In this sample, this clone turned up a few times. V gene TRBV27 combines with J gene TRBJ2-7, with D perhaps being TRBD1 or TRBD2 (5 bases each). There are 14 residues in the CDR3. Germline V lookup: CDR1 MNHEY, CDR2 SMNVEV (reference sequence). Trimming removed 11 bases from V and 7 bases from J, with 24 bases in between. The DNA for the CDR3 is TGTGCCTCCAGCAACACTCCGAGGGGTGTTGAGCAGTACTTC. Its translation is CASSNTPRGVEQYF.

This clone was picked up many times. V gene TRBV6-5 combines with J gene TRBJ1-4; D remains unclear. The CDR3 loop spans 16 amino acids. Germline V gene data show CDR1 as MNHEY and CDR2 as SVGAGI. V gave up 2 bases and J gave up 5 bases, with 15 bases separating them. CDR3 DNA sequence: TGTGCCAGCAGTTACACCCCCACGTCAAGGAATGAAAAACTGTTTTTT. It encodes CASSYTPTSRNEKLFF.